This is a list of T cell receptor beta chains from one sample in a study of regulatory T cells in long-lasting Graves disease. TCRdb passed the multiplex PCR reads through MiXCR, listing each CDR3 protein once. The profile shows about 530,000 distinct CDR3 sequences, 15% to 20% of them singletons. This sample was shared with a second study, whose subject was T cells in Graves' hyperthyroidism and ophthalmopathy.

The sample here was peripheral blood mononuclear cells (PBMCs), taken at new diagnosis, from a patient treated with antithyroid drugs. The source is a woman aged 40 to 65 with Graves disease. Each CDR3 is given without its conserved first and last residue. Fields, in order: J gene, V gene, CDR3 protein.

J: TRBJ2-5
V: TRBV10-3
CDR3: ATSEAGGPGTQY

J: TRBJ1-2
V: TRBV20-1
CDR3: SARSDLFNGYT

J: TRBJ2-3
V: TRBV28
CDR3: ASTNAGGDTQY

J: TRBJ1-2
V: TRBV4-1
CDR3: ASSQLLGQHYGYT

J: TRBJ1-6
V: TRBV18
CDR3: ASSPPNEAPLH

J: TRBJ1-5
V: TRBV19
CDR3: ASSRGTENQPQH

J: TRBJ1-5
V: TRBV3-1
CDR3: ASSLRTGDNQPQH

J: TRBJ1-1
V: TRBV20-1
CDR3: SAKGPGGQAF

J: TRBJ1-5
V: TRBV5-6
CDR3: ASRGEGNQPQH

J: TRBJ2-2
V: TRBV15
CDR3: ATSRKGGDGELF

J: TRBJ1-1
V: TRBV28
CDR3: ASSLGALTEAF

J: TRBJ2-7
V: TRBV20-1
CDR3: SARVSGGPSYEQY

J: TRBJ1-4
V: TRBV5-1
CDR3: ASSLDGRANEKLF

J: TRBJ1-1
V: TRBV11-2
CDR3: ASSNGLSNTEAF

J: TRBJ1-1
V: TRBV28
CDR3: ASSFGQVAF

J: TRBJ1-4
V: TRBV20-1
CDR3: SAPRAGIGGLF

J: TRBJ2-5
V: TRBV29-1
CDR3: SVEGGLTSGGWHHQGTQY

J: TRBJ1-5
V: TRBV27
CDR3: ASSRTGGPNQPQH

J: TRBJ2-5
V: TRBV27
CDR3: ASSLETTQETQY

J: TRBJ2-1
V: TRBV19
CDR3: ASSQMLAGGFNEQF

J: TRBJ1-3
V: TRBV3-1
CDR3: ASGQGRNTIY

J: TRBJ2-1
V: TRBV7-9
CDR3: ASSPPVGAEQF

J: TRBJ2-5
V: TRBV20-1
CDR3: SARDYSKETQY

J: TRBJ2-1
V: TRBV2
CDR3: ASSRAGTSGGYNEQF

J: TRBJ2-7
V: TRBV2
CDR3: ASSESTGGTYEQY

J: TRBJ1-2
V: TRBV5-1
CDR3: ASSSGHDYGYT

J: TRBJ1-6
V: TRBV19
CDR3: ASSTGTGKGAPLH

J: TRBJ2-6
V: TRBV20-1
CDR3: SAQDSGANVLT

J: TRBJ2-3
V: TRBV7-2
CDR3: ASRTPLAPGADTQY

J: TRBJ2-6
V: TRBV6-4
CDR3: ASSAPSSGANVLT

J: TRBJ2-7
V: TRBV6-5
CDR3: ASSYSAERNYKQY

J: TRBJ1-2
V: TRBV12-3/TRBV12-4
CDR3: AVSSGTGYYGYT

J: TRBJ2-7
V: TRBV5-1
CDR3: ASSVTVGWGDEQY

J: TRBJ2-1
V: TRBV2
CDR3: ASSEVRGSYNEQF

J: TRBJ2-2
V: TRBV6-1
CDR3: ASRGVAGWNTGELF

J: TRBJ2-7
V: TRBV5-1
CDR3: ASITGDEQY

J: TRBJ2-5
V: TRBV7-2
CDR3: ASSLGVKETQY

J: TRBJ1-4
V: TRBV7-9
CDR3: ASSLASGQGEKLF

J: TRBJ2-5
V: TRBV7-3
CDR3: AGSLRGAEETQY

J: TRBJ1-2
V: TRBV3-1
CDR3: ASSQEPPVIWT

J: TRBJ1-6
V: TRBV20-1
CDR3: SATRPVLDSPLH

J: TRBJ1-5
V: TRBV7-6
CDR3: ASSPGAGSNQPQH

J: TRBJ2-5
V: TRBV29-1
CDR3: SVEKVRTQETQY

J: TRBJ2-4
V: TRBV4-1
CDR3: ASSQPGAGTPGKNIQY

J: TRBJ2-7
V: TRBV12-3/TRBV12-4
CDR3: ASSLGGRWEQY

J: TRBJ1-2
V: TRBV5-5
CDR3: ASSLVWDRDYGYT

J: TRBJ2-3
V: TRBV30
CDR3: AWSVRARDTQY

J: TRBJ2-7
V: TRBV5-1
CDR3: ASSLAGAAYEQY

J: TRBJ1-1
V: TRBV28
CDR3: ASSFLPGGAF

J: TRBJ2-7
V: TRBV29-1
CDR3: SVEDRAGGTEQY

J: TRBJ2-1
V: TRBV5-1
CDR3: ASSLRQGGYNEQF